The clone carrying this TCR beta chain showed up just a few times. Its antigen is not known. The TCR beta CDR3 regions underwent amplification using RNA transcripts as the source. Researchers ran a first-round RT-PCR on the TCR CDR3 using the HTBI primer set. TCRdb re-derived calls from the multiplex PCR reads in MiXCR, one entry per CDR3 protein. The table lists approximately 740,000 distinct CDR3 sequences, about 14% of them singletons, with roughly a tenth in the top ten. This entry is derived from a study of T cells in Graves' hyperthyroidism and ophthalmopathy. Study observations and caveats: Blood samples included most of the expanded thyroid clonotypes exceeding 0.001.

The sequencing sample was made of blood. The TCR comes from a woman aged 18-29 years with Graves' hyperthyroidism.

DNA of the CDR3: TGCGCCAGCAGCCAAGATACCGGGTGGGCTGAAAAACTGTTTTTT. It specifies CASSQDTGWAEKLFF. The rearrangement links TRBV4-3 to TRBJ1-4; D unresolved. CDR3 length: 15 residues. Germline CDR1 LGHNA, CDR2 YSLEER. The V end lost 0 bases, the J end lost 7 bases, and 12 bases lay between the germline ends.